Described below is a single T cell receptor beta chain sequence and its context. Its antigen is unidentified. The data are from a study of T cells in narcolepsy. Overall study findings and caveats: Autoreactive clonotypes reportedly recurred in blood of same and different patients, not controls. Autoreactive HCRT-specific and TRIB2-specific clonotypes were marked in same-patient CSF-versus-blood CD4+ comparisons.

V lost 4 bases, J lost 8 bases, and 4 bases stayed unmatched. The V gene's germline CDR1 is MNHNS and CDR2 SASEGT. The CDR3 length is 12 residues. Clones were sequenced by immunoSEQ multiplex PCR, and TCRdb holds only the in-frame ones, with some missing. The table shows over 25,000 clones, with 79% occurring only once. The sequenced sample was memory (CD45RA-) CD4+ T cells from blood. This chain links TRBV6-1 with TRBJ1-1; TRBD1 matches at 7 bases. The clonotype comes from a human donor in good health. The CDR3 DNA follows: TGTGCCAGCAGTGGACAGGGTCGAGAAGCTTTCTTT. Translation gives CASSGQGREAFF.